This T cell receptor (beta chain) was profiled in a study of shared clonotypes between healthy human individuals. Overall study: Three plates were used per donor for CD4 naive, three for CD4 memory, two for CD8 naive and one for CD8 memory. General study points: Non-shared clonotypes had lower generation probabilities than those shared by all four donors.

The count of this clone is one. Its antigen is as yet unknown. Some clones are missing from TCRdb's copy, which holds only in-frame ones; the method was immunoSEQ multiplex PCR. The sample carries around 2,000,000 clones, about 95% recorded once. Naive CD8 cells lacked CD45RO, underwent positive selection for CCR7 and left out terminally differentiated effector memory CD45RA+ cells. Trimming shortened V by 1 base and J by 7 bases, and 8 bases separated the two germline ends. CDR3 length equals 13 residues. From germline, CDR1 is SNHLY and CDR2 FYNNEI. The receptor comes from a young man in good health. This chain links TRBV2 with TRBJ2-1; D unresolved. The sequenced sample was naive CD8+ T cells sorted from blood. The CDR3 protein is CASSEGTGNEQFF. The CDR3, as DNA: TGTGCCAGCAGTGAAGGAACCGGGAATGAGCAGTTCTTC.